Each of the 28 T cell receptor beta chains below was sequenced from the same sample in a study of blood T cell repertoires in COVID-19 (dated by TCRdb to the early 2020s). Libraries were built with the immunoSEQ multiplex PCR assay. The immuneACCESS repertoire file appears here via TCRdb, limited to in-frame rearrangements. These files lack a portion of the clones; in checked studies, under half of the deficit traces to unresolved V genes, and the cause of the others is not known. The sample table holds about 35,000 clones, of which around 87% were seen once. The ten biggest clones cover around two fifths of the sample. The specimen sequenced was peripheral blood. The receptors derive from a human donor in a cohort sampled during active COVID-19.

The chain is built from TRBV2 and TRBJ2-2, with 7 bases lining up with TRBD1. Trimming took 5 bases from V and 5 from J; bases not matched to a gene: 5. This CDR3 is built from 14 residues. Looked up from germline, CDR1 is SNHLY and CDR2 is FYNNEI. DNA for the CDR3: TGTGCCAGCAGTCTGTCCAGGGGGACCGGGGAGCTGTTTTTT. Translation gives CASSLSRGTGELFF.

CDR3 protein: CATGTGSGELFF. CDR3 coding DNA: TGTGCCACCGGGACAGGATCTGGGGAGCTGTTTTTT. The chain employs TRBV24-1 and TRBJ2-2, with 8 nucleotides matching TRBD1. The CDR3 loop spans 12 amino acids. Germline V gives CDR1 KGHDR, CDR2 SFDVKD. V lost 9 bases to trimming and J lost 8 bases; unmatched junction nucleotides: 4.

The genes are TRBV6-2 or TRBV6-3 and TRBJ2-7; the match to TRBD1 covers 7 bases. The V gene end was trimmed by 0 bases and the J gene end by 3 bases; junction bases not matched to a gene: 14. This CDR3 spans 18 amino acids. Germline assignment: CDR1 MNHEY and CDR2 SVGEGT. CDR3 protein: CASSYSMFWTGRDYEQYF. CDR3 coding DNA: TGTGCCAGCAGTTACTCGATGTTTTGGACAGGCCGAGACTACGAGCAGTACTTC.

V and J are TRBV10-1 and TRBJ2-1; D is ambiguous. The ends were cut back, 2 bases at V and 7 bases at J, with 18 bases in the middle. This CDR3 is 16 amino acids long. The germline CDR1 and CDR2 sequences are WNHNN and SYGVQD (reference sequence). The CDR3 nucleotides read TGCGCCAGCAGTGAGATTAGTCTAGTAAGGCCAAATGAGCAGTTCTTC. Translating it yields CASSEISLVRPNEQFF.

CDR3 in amino acids: CASSPLPGDYEQYF. Here the CDR3 DNA reads TGTGCCAGCAGCCCCCTGCCCGGGGACTACGAGCAGTACTTC. The genes are TRBV6-2 or TRBV6-3 and TRBJ2-7; weak D call: TRBD2 (5 bases). Germline V lookup: CDR1 MNHEY, CDR2 SVGEGT. Trimming left V 6 bases short and J 3 bases short, with 15 bases between. There are 14 residues in the CDR3.

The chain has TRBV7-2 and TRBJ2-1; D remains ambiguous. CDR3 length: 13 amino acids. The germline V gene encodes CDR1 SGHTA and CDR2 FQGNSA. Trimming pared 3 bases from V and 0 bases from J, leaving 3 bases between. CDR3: CASSFSSYNEQFF. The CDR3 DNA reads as TGTGCCAGCAGCTTCAGCTCCTACAATGAGCAGTTCTTC.

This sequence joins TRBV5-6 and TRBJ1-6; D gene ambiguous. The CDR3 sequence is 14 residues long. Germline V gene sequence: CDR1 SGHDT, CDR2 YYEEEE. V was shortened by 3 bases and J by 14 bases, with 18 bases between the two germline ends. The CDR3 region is CASSSTHSGIALHF. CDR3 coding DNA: TGTGCCAGCAGCTCGACGCATTCGGGGATAGCCCTCCACTTT.

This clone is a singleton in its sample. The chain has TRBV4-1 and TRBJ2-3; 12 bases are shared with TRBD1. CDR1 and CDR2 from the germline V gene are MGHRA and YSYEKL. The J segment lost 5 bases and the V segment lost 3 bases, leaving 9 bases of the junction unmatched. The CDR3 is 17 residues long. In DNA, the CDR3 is TGCGCCAGCAGCCATAAGCCGGGACAGGGGGCAGGAGATACGCAGTATTTT. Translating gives CASSHKPGQGAGDTQYF.

CDR3 bases: TGCGCCAGCAGCGGACTAGCGACCCAAGAGACCCAGTACTTC. It specifies CASSGLATQETQYF. The chain employs TRBV4-1 and TRBJ2-5; TRBD2 matches 9 bases. The V and J ends lost 5 bases and 1 base, in that order; junction bases with no gene match: 2. This CDR3 is built from 14 residues. The germline V gene encodes CDR1 MGHRA and CDR2 YSYEKL.

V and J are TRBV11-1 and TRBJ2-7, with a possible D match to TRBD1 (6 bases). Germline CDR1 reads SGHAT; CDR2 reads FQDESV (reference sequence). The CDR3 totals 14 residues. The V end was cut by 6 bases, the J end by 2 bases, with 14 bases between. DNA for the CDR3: TGTGCCAGCAGGGCACAGGGTCCAGCCTACGAGCAGTACTTC. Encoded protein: CASRAQGPAYEQYF.

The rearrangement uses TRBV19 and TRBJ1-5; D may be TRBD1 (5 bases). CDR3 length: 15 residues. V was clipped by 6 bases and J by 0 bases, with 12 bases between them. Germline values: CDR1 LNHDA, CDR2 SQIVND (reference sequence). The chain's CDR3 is CASSPGQNSNQPQHF. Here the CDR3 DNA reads TGTGCCAGTAGCCCCGGACAAAATAGCAATCAGCCCCAGCATTTT.

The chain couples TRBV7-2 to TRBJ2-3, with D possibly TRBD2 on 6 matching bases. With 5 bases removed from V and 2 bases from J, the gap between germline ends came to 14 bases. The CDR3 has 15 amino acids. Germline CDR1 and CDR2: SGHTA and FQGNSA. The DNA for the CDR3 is TGTGCCAGCAGCCCCCGGACTACTCACACAGATACGCAGTATTTT. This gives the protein CASSPRTTHTDTQYF.

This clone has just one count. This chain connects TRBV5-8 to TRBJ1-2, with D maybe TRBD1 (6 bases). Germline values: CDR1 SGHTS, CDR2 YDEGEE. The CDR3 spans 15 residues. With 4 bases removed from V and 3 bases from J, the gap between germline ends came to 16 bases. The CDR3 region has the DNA TGTGCCAGCAGCCACCGGACAGAGAGACACTATGGCTACACCTTC. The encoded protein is CASSHRTERHYGYTF.

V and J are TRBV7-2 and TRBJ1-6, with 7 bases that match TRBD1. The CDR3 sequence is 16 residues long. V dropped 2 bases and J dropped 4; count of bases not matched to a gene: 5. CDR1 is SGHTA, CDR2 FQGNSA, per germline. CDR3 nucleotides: TGTGCCAGCAGCTTATGGGACAGTGGATATAATTCACCCCTCCACTTT. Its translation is CASSLWDSGYNSPLHF. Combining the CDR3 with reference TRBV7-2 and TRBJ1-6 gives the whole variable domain GAGVSQSPSNKVTEKGKDVELRCDPISGHTALYWYRQSLGQGLEFLIYFQGNSAPDKSGLPSDRFSAERTGGSVSTLTIQRTQQEDSAVYLCASSLWDSGYNSPLHFGNGTRLTVT.

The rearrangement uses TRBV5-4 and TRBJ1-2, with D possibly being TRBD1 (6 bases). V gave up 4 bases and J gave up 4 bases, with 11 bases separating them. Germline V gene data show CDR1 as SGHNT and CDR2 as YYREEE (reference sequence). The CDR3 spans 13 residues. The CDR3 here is CASSGTGIYGYTF. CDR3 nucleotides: TGTGCCAGCAGCGGCACAGGGATCTATGGCTACACCTTC.

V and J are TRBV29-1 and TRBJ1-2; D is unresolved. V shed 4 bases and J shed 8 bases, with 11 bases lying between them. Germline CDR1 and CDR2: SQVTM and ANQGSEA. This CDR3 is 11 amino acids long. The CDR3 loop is CSVGSTRGYTF. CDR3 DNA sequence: TGCAGCGTTGGAAGCACCCGCGGCTACACCTTC.

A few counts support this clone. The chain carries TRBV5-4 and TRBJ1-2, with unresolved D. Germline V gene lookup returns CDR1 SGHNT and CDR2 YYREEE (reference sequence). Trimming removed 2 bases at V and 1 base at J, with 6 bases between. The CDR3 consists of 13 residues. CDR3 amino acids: CASSFHSNYGYTF. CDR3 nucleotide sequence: TGTGCCAGCAGCTTTCACAGTAACTATGGCTACACCTTC.

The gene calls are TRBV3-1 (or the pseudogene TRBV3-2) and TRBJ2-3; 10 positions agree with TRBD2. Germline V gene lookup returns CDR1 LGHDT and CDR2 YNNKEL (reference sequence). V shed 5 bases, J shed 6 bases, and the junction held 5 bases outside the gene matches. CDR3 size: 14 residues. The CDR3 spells CASSIRLAGDTQYF. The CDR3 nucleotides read TGTGCCAGCAGCATACGACTAGCGGGCGATACGCAGTATTTT.

In DNA, the CDR3 is TGTGCCAGCAGACCGGGACAGAGAAACACTGAAGCTTTCTTT. The encoded protein is CASRPGQRNTEAFF. The V gene is TRBV6-5, the J gene TRBJ1-1; 7 bases agree with TRBD1. In germline, CDR1 is MNHEY, CDR2 SVGAGI. The CDR3 has 14 amino acids. V shed 6 bases and J 2 bases; nucleotides not matched to a gene: 6.

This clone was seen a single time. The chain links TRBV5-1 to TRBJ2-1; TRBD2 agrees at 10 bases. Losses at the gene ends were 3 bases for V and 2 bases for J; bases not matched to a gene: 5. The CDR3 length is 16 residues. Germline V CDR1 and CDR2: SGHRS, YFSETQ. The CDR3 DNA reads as TGCGCCAGCAGCTGGCTGACTAGCGGGCCCTACAATGAGCAGTTCTTC. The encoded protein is CASSWLTSGPYNEQFF.

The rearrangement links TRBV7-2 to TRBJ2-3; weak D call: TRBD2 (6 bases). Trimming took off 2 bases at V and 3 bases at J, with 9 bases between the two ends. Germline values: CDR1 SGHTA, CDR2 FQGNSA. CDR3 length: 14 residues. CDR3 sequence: CASSLRLETDTQYF. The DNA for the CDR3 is TGTGCCAGCAGCTTAAGACTAGAAACAGATACGCAGTATTTT.

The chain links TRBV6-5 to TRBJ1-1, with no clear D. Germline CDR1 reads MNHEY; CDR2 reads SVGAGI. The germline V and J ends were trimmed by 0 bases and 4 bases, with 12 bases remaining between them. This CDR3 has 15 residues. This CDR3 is CASSYSWNSGTEAFF. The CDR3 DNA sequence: TGTGCCAGCAGTTACTCGTGGAACTCAGGCACTGAAGCTTTCTTT.

The CDR3 DNA sequence: TGTGCCAGTAGTATGGGTCTCGGCACTGGGGCAAACACCATATATTTT. It specifies CASSMGLGTGANTIYF. The V gene is TRBV19, the J gene TRBJ1-3; possibly TRBD1 for D (5 bases). The V gene's germline CDR1 is LNHDA and CDR2 SQIVND (reference sequence). The CDR3 spans 16 residues. Trimming left V 3 bases short and J 6 bases short, with 18 bases between.

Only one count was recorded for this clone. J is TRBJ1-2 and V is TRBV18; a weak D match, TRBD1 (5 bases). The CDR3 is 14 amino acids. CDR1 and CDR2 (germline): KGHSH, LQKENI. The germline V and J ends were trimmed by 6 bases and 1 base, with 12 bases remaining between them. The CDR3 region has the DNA TGTGCCAGCTCCTCCCCGGGGGGTAACTATGGCTACACCTTC. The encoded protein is CASSSPGGNYGYTF.

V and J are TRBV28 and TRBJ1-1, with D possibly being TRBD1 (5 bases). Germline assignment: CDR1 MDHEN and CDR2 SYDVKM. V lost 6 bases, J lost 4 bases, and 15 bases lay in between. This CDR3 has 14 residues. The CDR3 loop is CASRTIGESTEAFF. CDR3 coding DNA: TGTGCCAGCAGAACAATAGGGGAAAGCACTGAAGCTTTCTTT. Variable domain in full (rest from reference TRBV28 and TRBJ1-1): DVKVTQSSRYLVKRTGEKVFLECVQDMDHENMFWYRQDPGLGLRLIYFSYDVKMKEKGDIPEGYSVSREKKERFSLILESASTNQTSMYLCASRTIGESTEAFFGQGTRLTVV.

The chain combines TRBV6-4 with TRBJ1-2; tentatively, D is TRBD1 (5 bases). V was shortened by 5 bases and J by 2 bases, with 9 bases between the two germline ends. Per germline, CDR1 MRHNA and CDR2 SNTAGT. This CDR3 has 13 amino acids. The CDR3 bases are TGTGCCAGCAGTACAGGATCGAACTATGGCTACACCTTC. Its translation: CASSTGSNYGYTF.

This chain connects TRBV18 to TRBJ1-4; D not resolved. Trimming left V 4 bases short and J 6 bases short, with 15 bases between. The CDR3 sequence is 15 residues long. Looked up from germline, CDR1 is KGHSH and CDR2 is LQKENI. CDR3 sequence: CASSLRPGNDEKLFF. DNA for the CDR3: TGTGCCAGCTCACTTAGGCCGGGGAACGATGAAAAACTGTTTTTT.

The CDR3 nucleotides read TGTGCCAGCAGTTTATACGGGGCAGGGGGAGATACGCAGTATTTT. Amino acids: CASSLYGAGGDTQYF. The chain couples TRBV27 to TRBJ2-3, with 7 bases fitting TRBD1. Germline loops: CDR1 MNHEY, CDR2 SMNVEV (reference sequence). This CDR3 comprises 15 residues. Trimming removed 1 base from V and 5 bases from J; junction bases left unmatched: 6.